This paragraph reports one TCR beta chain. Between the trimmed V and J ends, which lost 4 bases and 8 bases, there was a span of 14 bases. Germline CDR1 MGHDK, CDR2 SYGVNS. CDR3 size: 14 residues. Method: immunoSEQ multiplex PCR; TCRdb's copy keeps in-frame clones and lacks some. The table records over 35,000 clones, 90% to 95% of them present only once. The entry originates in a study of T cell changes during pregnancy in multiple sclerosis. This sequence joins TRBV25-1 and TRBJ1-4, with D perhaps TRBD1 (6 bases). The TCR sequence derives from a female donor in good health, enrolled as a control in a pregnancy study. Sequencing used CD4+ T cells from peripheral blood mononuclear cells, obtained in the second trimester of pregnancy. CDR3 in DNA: TGTGCCAGCAGTGTAGGACAGAGGACGGAAAAACTGTTTTTT. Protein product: CASSVGQRTEKLFF.